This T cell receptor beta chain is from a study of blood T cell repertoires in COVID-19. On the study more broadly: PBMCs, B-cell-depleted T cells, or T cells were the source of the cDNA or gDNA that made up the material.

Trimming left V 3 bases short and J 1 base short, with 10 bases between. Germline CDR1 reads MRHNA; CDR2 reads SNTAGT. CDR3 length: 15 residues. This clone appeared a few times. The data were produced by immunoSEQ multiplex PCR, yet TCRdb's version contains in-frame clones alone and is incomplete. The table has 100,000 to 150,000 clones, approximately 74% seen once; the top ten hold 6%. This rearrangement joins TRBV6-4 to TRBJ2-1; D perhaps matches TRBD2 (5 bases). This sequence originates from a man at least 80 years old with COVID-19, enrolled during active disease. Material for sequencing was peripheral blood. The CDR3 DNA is TGTGCCAGCAGTGAAGGGAGTCGTTCCTACAATGAGCAGTTCTTC. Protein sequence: CASSEGSRSYNEQFF.